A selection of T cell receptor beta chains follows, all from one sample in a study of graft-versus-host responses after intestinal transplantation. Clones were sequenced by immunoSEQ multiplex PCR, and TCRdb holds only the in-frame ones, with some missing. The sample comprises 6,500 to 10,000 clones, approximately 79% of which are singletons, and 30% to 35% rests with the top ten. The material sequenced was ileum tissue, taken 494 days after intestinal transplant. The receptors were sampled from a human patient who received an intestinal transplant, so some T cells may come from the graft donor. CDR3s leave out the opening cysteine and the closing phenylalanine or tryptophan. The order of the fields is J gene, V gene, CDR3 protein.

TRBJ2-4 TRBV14 ASSQAGGFAKNIQY
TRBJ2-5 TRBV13 ASSRIYQETQY
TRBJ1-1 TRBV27 ASSLEGLNTEAF
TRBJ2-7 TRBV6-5 ASSYPTAQGLYEQY
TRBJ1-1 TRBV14 ASSRRIGRGGTEAF
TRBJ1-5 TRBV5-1 ASSLRSRGNNQPQH
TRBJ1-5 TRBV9 ASSAGQTGNQPQH
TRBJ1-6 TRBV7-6 ASSPGPYNSPLH
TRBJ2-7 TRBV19 ASSRDGAYEQY
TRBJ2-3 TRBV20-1 SAPRTRQY
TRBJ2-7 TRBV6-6 ASSYSDRGYEQY
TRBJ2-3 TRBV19 ASSTRASDTQY
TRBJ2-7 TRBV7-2 ASSPQIYEQY
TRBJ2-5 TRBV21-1 ASGQETQY
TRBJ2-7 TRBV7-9 ASNDVLYEQY
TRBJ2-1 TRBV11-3 ASSLRGSSSYNEQF
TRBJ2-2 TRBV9 ASSVAGVTGELF
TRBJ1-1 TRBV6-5 ASSFDGSRSAF
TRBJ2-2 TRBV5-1 ASSPRLQGSTGELF
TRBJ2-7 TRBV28 ASSFQTGASYEQY
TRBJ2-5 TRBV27 ASSLGAGPQY
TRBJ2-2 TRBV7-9 ASRSGRISGELF
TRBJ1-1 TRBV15 ATSRDRGEVAF
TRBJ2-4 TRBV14 ASSPTLGLAKNIQY
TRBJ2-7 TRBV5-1 ASRPGGSGGYEQY
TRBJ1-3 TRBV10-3 AISEGTSQVDTIY
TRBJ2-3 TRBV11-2 ASSLGVGVVRNTDTQY
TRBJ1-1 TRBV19 ASRTTGGLTEAF
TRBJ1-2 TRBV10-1 ASSQKQGADGYT
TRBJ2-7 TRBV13 ASSQGTGVYEQY
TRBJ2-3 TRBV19 ASTRAVLADNTDTQY
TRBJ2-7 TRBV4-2 ASSQGAGVASYEQY
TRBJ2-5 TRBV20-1 SAERGETQY
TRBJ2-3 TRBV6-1 ASRREAGGPRTQY
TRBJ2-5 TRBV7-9 ASSSEGSRETQY
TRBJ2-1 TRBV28 ASRFLSRGQGLGNEQF
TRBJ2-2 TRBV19 ASSIVNTGELF
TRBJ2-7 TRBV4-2 ASSQDFSSGSYEQY
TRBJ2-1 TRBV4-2 ASSRGTYNEQF
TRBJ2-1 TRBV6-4 ASSRTSEYNEQF
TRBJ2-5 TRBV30 AWSVSQETQY
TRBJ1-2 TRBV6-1 ASSELWRSGYT
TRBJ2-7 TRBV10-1 ASSEGLYYEQY
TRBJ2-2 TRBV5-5 ASSSDAGELF
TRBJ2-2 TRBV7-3 ASSLSRDRGQNTGELF
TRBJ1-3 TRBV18 ASSPGSGNTIY
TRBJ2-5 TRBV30 AWGPGKDKLYQETQY
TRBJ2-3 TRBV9 ASSTGASRTDTQY
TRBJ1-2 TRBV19 ASSIAHRGLVGYT
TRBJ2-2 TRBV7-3 ASSLERTGELF
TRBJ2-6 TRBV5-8 ASTRNGANVLT
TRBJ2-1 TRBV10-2 ASKPGLAGYNEQF
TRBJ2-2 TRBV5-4 ASSPNRLGTGELF